Included here is one T cell receptor (beta chain) sequence, with context. Its antigen is as yet unknown. The sample comes from a study of identical twins. Overall study findings and caveats: Out-of-frame TCR alpha sharing in monozygotic twins exceeded recombination model predictions. Not following the same donors, the study drew its conclusions from cross-sectional statistical analysis. Researchers reported weaker excess twin sharing in beta out-of-frame sequences.

Unique molecular identifiers were present on cDNA, and template switching added a universal primer site. TCRdb re-called the 5' RACE reads through MiXCR, storing one row per CDR3 protein. The repertoire holds 250,000 or so distinct CDR3 sequences, 6.5% to 9.5% seen once, with roughly 3.1% in the top ten. The sample was also linked to a second study, of yellow fever vaccine responses in identical twins.

The sequencing sample was made of CD8+ T cells sorted from blood. This sequence was found in a woman between 18 and 29 years old in good health.

The DNA of the CDR3 is TGCAGTGGGACTAGCGGGGGCCCCATTACCTACAATGAGCAGTTCTTC. It encodes CSGTSGGPITYNEQFF. The chain couples TRBV29-1 to TRBJ2-1; the match to TRBD2 covers 14 bases. The germline V gene encodes CDR1 SQVTM and CDR2 ANQGSEA. This CDR3 has 16 amino acids.